The 10 T cell receptor beta chains in this list originate from one sample, sequenced in a study of cytomegalovirus exposure and HLA in healthy donors. The PCR used 60 Vbeta and 13 Jbeta primers. Using immunoSEQ multiplex PCR, the repertoire was profiled, and TCRdb retains in-frame clones only, with some absent. The top ten clones hold about 3.3% of a sample with 90,000 to 150,000 clones, approximately 78% of them seen once. Sequencing was performed on PBMCs. These TCRs come from a young woman in good health and CMV-seropositive.

The V gene is TRBV9, the J gene TRBJ2-5, with D possibly being TRBD2 (7 bases). The V and J ends lost 4 bases and 5 bases respectively, with 33 bases between them. The CDR3 runs 20 residues. CDR1 is SGDLS, CDR2 YYNGEE, per germline. The DNA for the CDR3 is TGTGCCAGCAGCCTCACTGAGGGGGTTCCGGGGGGCGGCTTCGGGGAGACCCAGTACTTC. This gives the protein CASSLTEGVPGGGFGETQYF.

This clone was detected a few times. The J gene is TRBJ2-1, the V gene TRBV11-1; 9 nucleotides agree with TRBD2. Germline trimming cut 6 bases from V and 7 bases from J; bases unmatched to any gene: 10. The CDR3 contains 15 residues. Looked up from germline, CDR1 is SGHAT and CDR2 is FQDESV (reference sequence). This CDR3 is CASSQERGVLNEQFF. Here the CDR3 DNA reads TGTGCCAGCAGTCAAGAGCGGGGGGTCTTAAATGAGCAGTTCTTC. Full variable domain (rest looked up from reference TRBV11-1 and TRBJ2-1): EAEVAQSPRYKITEKSQAVAFWCDPISGHATLYWYRQILGQGPELLVQFQDESVVDDSQLPKDRFSAERLKGVDSTLKIQPAELGDSAMYLCASSQERGVLNEQFFGPGTRLTVL.

The gene calls are TRBV29-1 and TRBJ2-7; 7 positions match TRBD1. Germline V gives CDR1 SQVTM, CDR2 ANQGSEA. V lost 4 bases to trimming and J lost 2 bases; unmatched junction nucleotides: 8. This CDR3 is built from 14 residues. The CDR3 is CSVGPRQGTYEQYF. Written as DNA, the CDR3 is TGCAGCGTTGGGCCCAGACAGGGTACCTACGAGCAGTACTTC.

The chain carries TRBV7-9 and TRBJ2-7, with D unresolved. Trimming removed 5 bases at V and 4 bases at J, with 15 bases between. The CDR3 has 14 residues. Germline V gene data show CDR1 as SEHNR and CDR2 as FQNEAQ (reference sequence). CDR3: CASSAVGDRYEQYF. The CDR3 DNA reads as TGTGCCAGCAGCGCAGTCGGAGACCGATACGAGCAGTACTTC.

This sequence joins TRBV12-2 and TRBJ2-1; the table's D call TRBD2 went unverified against the DNA. TRBV12-2 is marked as a pseudogene. The CDR3 length is 18 residues. Here the CDR3 DNA reads TGTGCAAGTCGCTTAGCGAAGGGCGGGGGCCACTCCTACAATGAGCAGTTCTTC. The encoded protein is CASRLAKGGGHSYNEQFF.

In DNA, the CDR3 is TGTGCCAGCTCACCCCGCGGGGGGCTCAACGAGCAGTACTTC. It is translated as CASSPRGGLNEQYF. V usage is TRBV18 and J usage is TRBJ2-7; 8 bases are shared with TRBD2. Germline lookup yields CDR1 KGHSH and CDR2 LQKENI. This CDR3 is built from 14 residues. V trimming: 3 bases; J trimming: 5 bases; junction bases outside the gene matches: 6.

J is TRBJ1-2 and V is TRBV29-1; TRBD1 matches at 7 bases. The germline V gene encodes CDR1 SQVTM and CDR2 ANQGSEA. CDR3 length: 13 residues. J lost 5 bases, V lost 6 bases, and 9 bases had no gene match. DNA of the CDR3: TGCAGCGTCTACAGGGGAACCTCATATGGCTACACCTTC. It yields the protein CSVYRGTSYGYTF.

The chain couples TRBV5-1 to TRBJ2-5; D may be TRBD2 (5 bases). V lost 0 bases and J lost 9, with 24 bases in between. Germline V gene sequence: CDR1 SGHRS, CDR2 YFSETQ. The CDR3 has 17 residues. The CDR3 region has the DNA TGCGCCAGCAGCTTGGCCGCGGGCGCGGAAGACAACGGGGCCCAGTACTTC. Amino acids: CASSLAAGAEDNGAQYF.

This clone was found a few times. The rearrangement uses TRBV4-2 and TRBJ2-7; TRBD1 matches 7 bases. CDR3 length equals 14 residues. V shed 1 base and J 3 bases; nucleotides not matched to a gene: 3. Germline V gene sequence: CDR1 LGHNA, CDR2 YNFKEQ. Here the CDR3 DNA reads TGTGCCAGCAGCCAAGCCTGGACAGGCTACGAGCAGTACTTC. Residues: CASSQAWTGYEQYF.

The rearrangement links TRBV10-3 to TRBJ1-5; 9 bases fit TRBD1. The CDR3 contains 13 residues. The V gene's germline CDR1 is ENHRY and CDR2 SYGVKD. Trimming cost V 6 bases and J 5 bases; bases outside gene matches: 2. The CDR3 loop is CAISRDRDQPQHF. Here the CDR3 DNA reads TGTGCCATCAGCCGGGACAGGGATCAGCCCCAGCATTTT.